This passage covers 21 T cell receptor beta chains from one sample sequenced in a study of shared clonotypes between healthy human individuals. Method: immunoSEQ multiplex PCR; TCRdb's copy keeps in-frame clones and lacks some. The data hold 2 million or so clones, with 85% to 95% observed a single time. The sample taken for sequencing was naive CD4+ T cells sorted from blood. Documented subset: CD45RA+ positively selected. These receptors came from a man between 18 and 35 years old in good health.

The V gene is TRBV5-1, the J gene TRBJ2-2; no firm D call. The germline V gene has CDR1 SGHRS and CDR2 YFSETQ. Trimming shortened V by 0 bases and J by 1 base, and 7 bases separated the two germline ends. This CDR3 is 15 amino acids long. CDR3 DNA sequence: TGCGCCAGCAGCTTGGGACCGCTGAACACCGGGGAGCTGTTTTTT. Encoded protein: CASSLGPLNTGELFF.

Only one count was recorded for this clone. This sample also contains other DNA sequences that code for the same CDR3. The chain combines TRBV5-1 with TRBJ2-7; 7 nucleotides agree with TRBD2. After removal of 4 bases from V and 2 bases from J, the junction contained 3 bases not matched to a gene. The CDR3 contains 13 residues. Germline values: CDR1 SGHRS, CDR2 YFSETQ. CDR3 DNA: TGCGCCAGCAGCAGCGGGACGGCCTACGAGCAGTACTTC. This sequence encodes CASSSGTAYEQYF.

Regarding this clone: This sample also contains other DNA sequences that code for the same CDR3. The chain recombines TRBV6-6 with TRBJ2-3; tentative D call: TRBD2 (5 bases). In germline, CDR1 is MNHNY, CDR2 SVGAGI (reference sequence). Trimming stripped 0 bases from V and 1 base from J, with 11 bases between. CDR3 length equals 16 residues. In DNA form, the CDR3 reads TGTGCCAGCAGTTACTCGGGTCTAGCAGGCACAGATACGCAGTATTTT. This codes for CASSYSGLAGTDTQYF.

CDR3 in amino acids: CASSLDMSLANYGYTF. DNA for the CDR3: TGTGCCAGCAGCTTAGATATGAGCTTAGCTAACTATGGCTACACCTTC. V gene TRBV11-2 combines with J gene TRBJ1-2; D remains ambiguous. CDR1 and CDR2 from the germline V gene are SGHAT and FQNNGV. V lost 0 bases and J 0 bases, leaving 11 bases between the germline ends. CDR3 length equals 16 residues.

The chain employs TRBV27 and TRBJ2-7, with D perhaps TRBD1 (5 bases). The CDR3 is made up of 14 amino acids. V shed 2 bases and J shed 3 bases, with 11 bases lying between them. Germline CDR1 is MNHEY and CDR2 is SMNVEV (reference sequence). This CDR3 is CASSLKGLGYEQYF. CDR3 nucleotide sequence: TGTGCCAGCAGTTTAAAGGGGTTGGGCTACGAGCAGTACTTC.

The chain has TRBV5-4 and TRBJ2-5; tentative D call: TRBD1 (6 bases). The germline CDR1 and CDR2 sequences are SGHNT and YYREEE (reference sequence). Trimming took 3 bases from V and 5 from J, leaving 14 bases between them. This CDR3 region has 14 residues. The CDR3 loop reads CASSWPLGGETQYF. As DNA, the CDR3 is TGTGCCAGCAGCTGGCCTTTAGGGGGTGAGACCCAGTACTTC.

This clone was seen a handful of times. The chain uses TRBV6-5 and TRBJ1-2; tentative D call: TRBD1 (6 bases). The CDR3 extends over 14 amino acids. CDR1 is MNHEY, CDR2 SVGAGI, per germline. V was clipped by 6 bases and J by 8 bases, with 19 bases between them. This CDR3 reads CASRNGGQPEGYTF. For the CDR3, the DNA is TGTGCCAGCAGGAACGGAGGACAGCCGGAGGGCTACACCTTC.

This chain joins TRBV7-3 and TRBJ2-2; either TRBD1 or TRBD2 may supply D (5 bases each). Trimming took 6 bases from V and 2 from J, leaving 10 bases between them. Per germline, CDR1 SGHTA and CDR2 FQGTGA. This CDR3 region has 14 residues. The CDR3: CASSTGANTGELFF. The CDR3 bases are TGTGCCAGCAGTACCGGGGCCAACACCGGGGAGCTGTTTTTT.

The V and J genes are TRBV28 and TRBJ1-5; tentative D call: TRBD1 (5 bases). Germline loops: CDR1 MDHEN, CDR2 SYDVKM. V was trimmed by 5 bases and J by 4 bases, leaving 12 bases between them. This CDR3 spans 14 amino acids. Here the CDR3 DNA reads TGTGCCAGCAGTCCATGGACATCGAATCAGCCCCAGCATTTT. It is translated as CASSPWTSNQPQHF.

The chain has TRBV4-1 and TRBJ1-1; D is undetermined. This CDR3 has 19 residues. Germline V gene lookup returns CDR1 MGHRA and CDR2 YSYEKL. With 1 base removed from V and 0 bases from J, the gap between germline ends came to 21 bases. The CDR3 bases are TGCGCCAGCAGCCAAGGATCGTTTAGGGCCCTAAGGGTGAACACTGAAGCTTTCTTT. It encodes CASSQGSFRALRVNTEAFF.

The chain carries TRBV19 and TRBJ2-1; 8 bases map to TRBD2. This CDR3 region has 13 residues. Germline V gives CDR1 LNHDA, CDR2 SQIVND (reference sequence). Trimming at V came to 4 bases and at J to 10 bases, leaving 6 bases not matched to a gene. The CDR3 region is CASSTQSSGEQFF. CDR3 sequence (DNA): TGTGCCAGTAGTACCCAATCTAGCGGGGAGCAGTTCTTC. Full variable domain (missing parts from reference TRBV19 and TRBJ2-1): DGGITQSPKYLFRKEGQNVTLSCEQNLNHDAMYWYRQDPGQGLRLIYYSQIVNDFQKGDIAEGYSVSREKKESFPLTVTSAQKNPTAFYLCASSTQSSGEQFFGPGTRLTVL.

The chain joins TRBV10-1 to TRBJ2-1, with 9 bases identical to TRBD2. The germline CDR1 and CDR2 sequences are WNHNN and SYGVQD (reference sequence). The V segment lost 9 bases and the J segment 5 bases; nucleotides outside the gene matches: 11. The CDR3 contains 15 residues. DNA of the CDR3: TGCGCCAGTTTTAGCGGGGGAGACCGAAACAATGAGCAGTTCTTC. Its protein product is CASFSGGDRNNEQFF.

This clone was detected once. The chain joins TRBV7-2 to TRBJ1-6; TRBD1 might be the D (6 bases). The germline V and J ends were trimmed by 5 bases and 7 bases, with 12 bases remaining between them. The CDR3 extends over 14 amino acids. Germline-derived CDR1 and CDR2 are SGHTA and FQGNSA. CDR3 sequence (DNA): TGTGCCAGCAGCCGTCGGACAGACAATTCACCCCTCCACTTT. It translates to CASSRRTDNSPLHF.

V is TRBV11-2 and J is TRBJ2-4; D is uncertain. The germline V gene encodes CDR1 SGHAT and CDR2 FQNNGV. The germline V and J ends were trimmed by 0 bases and 1 base, with 7 bases remaining between them. The CDR3 has 15 residues. The CDR3 reads CASSLEGRAKNIQYF. CDR3 DNA: TGTGCCAGCAGCTTAGAAGGCAGGGCCAAAAACATTCAGTACTTC.

This clone has a single count. The sample contains more than one DNA sequence encoding this CDR3. This chain uses TRBV2 with TRBJ2-7, with a tentative D call TRBD1 (5 bases). Deletions cut 5 bases from V and 5 bases from J, with 7 bases between. From germline, CDR1 is SNHLY and CDR2 FYNNEI. This CDR3 region has 11 residues. The CDR3 DNA follows: TGTGCCAGCAGTCCCAGGGACGAGCAGTACTTC. It is translated as CASSPRDEQYF.

V gene TRBV2 combines with J gene TRBJ1-1; 7 nucleotides agree with TRBD1. The CDR3 is made up of 12 amino acids. J was trimmed by 3 bases and V by 8 bases; bases with no gene match: 3. CDR1 SNHLY and CDR2 FYNNEI come from the germline V gene. As DNA, the CDR3 is TGTGCCAGCGGGGGACAGCACACTGAAGCTTTCTTT. Amino acids: CASGGQHTEAFF.

With respect to this clone: At one of its ends the junction is not consistent with the germline gene, which may arise from a read error. The chain carries TRBV9 and TRBJ1-5; no clear D gene. The germline V gene has CDR1 SGDLS and CDR2 YYNGEE. CDR3 length: 15 residues. The CDR3 DNA reads as TGTGTCAGCAGCGCCAAAGTAGGGAGCAATCAGCCCCAGCATTTT. Translation: CVSSAKVGSNQPQHF.

The chain couples TRBV5-4 to TRBJ1-2; the match to TRBD1 covers 8 bases. Germline V gene lookup returns CDR1 SGHNT and CDR2 YYREEE (reference sequence). This CDR3 has 16 amino acids. Trimming cost V 0 bases and J 8 bases; bases outside gene matches: 12. This CDR3 is CASSLGLGQGAGGYTF. The CDR3 DNA reads TGTGCCAGCAGCTTGGGGTTAGGTCAGGGGGCCGGCGGCTACACCTTC.

The chain employs TRBV28 and TRBJ2-2; D not certain. The V gene's germline CDR1 is MDHEN and CDR2 SYDVKM. This CDR3 region has 14 residues. The V end lost 7 bases, the J end lost 4 bases, and 13 bases lay between the germline ends. CDR3 DNA: TGTGCCAGCATATTTTCCAGTGGCACCGGGGAGCTGTTTTTT. It specifies CASIFSSGTGELFF.

As for this clone: Just one base apart from a much larger clone, this may be a read error. The chain is built from TRBV10-3 and TRBJ1-1; 7 bases match TRBD1. From germline, CDR1 is ENHRY and CDR2 SYGVKD. CDR3 length equals 12 residues. The V segment lost 5 bases and the J segment 5 bases; nucleotides outside the gene matches: 2. CDR3 loop: CAISQQGTEAFF. CDR3 nucleotides: TGTGCCATCAGTCAACAGGGGACTGAAGCTTTCTTT.

J is TRBJ1-1 and V is TRBV10-3, with 7 bases fitting TRBD1. The germline V gene encodes CDR1 ENHRY and CDR2 SYGVKD. The CDR3 runs 14 residues. Trimming cost V 4 bases and J 7 bases; bases outside gene matches: 9. The CDR3 DNA follows: TGTGCCATCAGTGCGCGAGACAGGGACTATGAAGCTTTCTTT. This translates into CAISARDRDYEAFF.